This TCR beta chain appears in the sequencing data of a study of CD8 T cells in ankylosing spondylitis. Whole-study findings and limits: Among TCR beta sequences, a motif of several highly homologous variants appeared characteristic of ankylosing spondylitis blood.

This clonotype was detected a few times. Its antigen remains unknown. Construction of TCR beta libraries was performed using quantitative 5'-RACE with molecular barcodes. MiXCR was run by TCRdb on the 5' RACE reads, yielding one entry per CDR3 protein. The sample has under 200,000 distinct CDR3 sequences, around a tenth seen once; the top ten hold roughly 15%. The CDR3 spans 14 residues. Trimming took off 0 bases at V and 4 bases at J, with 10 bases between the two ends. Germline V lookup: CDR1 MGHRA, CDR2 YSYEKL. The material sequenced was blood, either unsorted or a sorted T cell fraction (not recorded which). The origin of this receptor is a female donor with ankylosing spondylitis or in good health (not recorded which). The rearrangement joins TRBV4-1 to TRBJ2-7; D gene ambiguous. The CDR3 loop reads CASSQDNSFYEQYF. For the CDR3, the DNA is TGCGCCAGCAGCCAAGATAACAGCTTTTACGAGCAGTACTTC.